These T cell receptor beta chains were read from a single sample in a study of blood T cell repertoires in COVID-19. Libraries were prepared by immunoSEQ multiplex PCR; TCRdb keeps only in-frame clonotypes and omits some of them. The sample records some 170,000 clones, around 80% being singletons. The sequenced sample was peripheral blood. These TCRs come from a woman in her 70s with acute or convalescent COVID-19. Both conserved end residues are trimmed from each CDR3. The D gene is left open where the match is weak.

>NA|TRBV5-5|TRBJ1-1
ASSLDGRVGAF
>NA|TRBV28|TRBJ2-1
ASSKQGLQGYEQF
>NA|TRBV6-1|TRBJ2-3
ASSEQSGSTDTQY
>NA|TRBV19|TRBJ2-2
ASSINRNRASNTGELF
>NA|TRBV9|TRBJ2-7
ASSFSQSSYEQY
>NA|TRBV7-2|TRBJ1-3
ASSLGTSSGNTIY
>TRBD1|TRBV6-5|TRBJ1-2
ASSYSGTGGQGYT
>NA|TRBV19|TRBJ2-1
ASSISTGRDNEQF
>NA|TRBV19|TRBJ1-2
ASSIDREWNYGYT
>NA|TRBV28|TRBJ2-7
ASSLGVASEQY
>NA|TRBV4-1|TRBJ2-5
ASSQKRDSAKLETQY
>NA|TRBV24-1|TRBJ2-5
ATSDFGGGGDETQY
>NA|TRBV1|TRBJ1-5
TSSRNPRRTGDQPQH
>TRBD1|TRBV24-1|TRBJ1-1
ATRGQGVTEAF
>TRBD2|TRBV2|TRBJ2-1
ASSEALAVGNEQF
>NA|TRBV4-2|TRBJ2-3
ASSQSGTPTDTQY
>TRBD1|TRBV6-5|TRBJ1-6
ASKGTGGNSPLH
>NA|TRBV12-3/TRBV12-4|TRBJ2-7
ASSLRGSYEQY
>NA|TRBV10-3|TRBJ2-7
AIRSPREGGYEQY
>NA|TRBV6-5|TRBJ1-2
ASSYRASSWNYGYT
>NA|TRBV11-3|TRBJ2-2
ASSLETRLTVDHTGELF
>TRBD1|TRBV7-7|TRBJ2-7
ASSPDRNREQY
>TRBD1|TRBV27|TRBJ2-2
ASSYDRGYGELF
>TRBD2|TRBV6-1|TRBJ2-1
ASSEPEAGPQF
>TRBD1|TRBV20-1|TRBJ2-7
SASYGQGPNEQY
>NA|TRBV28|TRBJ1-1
ASSNWSQKNTEAF
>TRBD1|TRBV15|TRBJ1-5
ATSSPPGQGLHQPQH
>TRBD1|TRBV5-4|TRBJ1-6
ASSSGQGGNSPLH
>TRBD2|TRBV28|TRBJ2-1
ASRILAGGPNEQF
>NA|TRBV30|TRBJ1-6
AWSKERDSPLH
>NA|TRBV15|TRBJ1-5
ATSRDVGGGQPQH
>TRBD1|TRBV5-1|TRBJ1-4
ASSPTGINEKLF
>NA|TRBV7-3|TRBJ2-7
ASSLPISEQY
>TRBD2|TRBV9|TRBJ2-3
ASSSRPGGDTQY
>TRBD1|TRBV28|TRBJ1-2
ASSPRGQGGAGYT
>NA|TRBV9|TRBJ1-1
ASSVEGENTEAF
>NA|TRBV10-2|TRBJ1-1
ASSTTSGLTEAF
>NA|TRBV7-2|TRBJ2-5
ASSLVGTGALETQY
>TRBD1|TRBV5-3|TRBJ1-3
ARSFKGQVGNTIY
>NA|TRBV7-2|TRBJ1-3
ASSLIPDRKVNTIY
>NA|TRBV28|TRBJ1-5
ASRSGNQPQH
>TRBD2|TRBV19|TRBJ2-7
ASSMGLVYEQY
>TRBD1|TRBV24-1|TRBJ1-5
ATSDHTGGWNQPQH
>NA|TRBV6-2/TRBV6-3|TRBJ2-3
ASRPTRPDTQY